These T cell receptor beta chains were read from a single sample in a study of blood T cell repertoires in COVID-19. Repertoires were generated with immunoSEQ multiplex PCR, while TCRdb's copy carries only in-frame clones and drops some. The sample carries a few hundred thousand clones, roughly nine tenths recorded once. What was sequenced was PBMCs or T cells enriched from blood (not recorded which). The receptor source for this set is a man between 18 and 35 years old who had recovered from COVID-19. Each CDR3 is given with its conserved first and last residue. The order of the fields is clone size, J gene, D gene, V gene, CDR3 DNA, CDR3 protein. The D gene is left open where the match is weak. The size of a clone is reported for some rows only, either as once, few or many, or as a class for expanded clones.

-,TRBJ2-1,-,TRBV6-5,TGTGCCAGCAGTTACGCCCAGGGCAACAATGAGCAGTTCTTC,CASSYAQGNNEQFF
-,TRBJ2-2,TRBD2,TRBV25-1,TGTGCCAGCAGTGAATCGGGGCTAGCGGGGAACACCGGGGAGCTGTTTTTT,CASSESGLAGNTGELFF
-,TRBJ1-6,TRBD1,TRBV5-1,TGCGCCAGCAGTGAAGACAGGGGCAGGGCACCCCTCCACTTT,CASSEDRGRAPLHF
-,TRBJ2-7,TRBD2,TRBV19,TGTGCCAGTAGGATCACTAGCGGGAGCTCCTACGAGCAGTACTTC,CASRITSGSSYEQYF
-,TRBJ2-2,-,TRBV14,TGTGCCAGCAGCCAAGATATGGGCATTTCGAACACCGGGGAGCTGTTTTTT,CASSQDMGISNTGELFF
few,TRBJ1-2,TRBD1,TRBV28,TGTGCCAGCAGTCCCGACCCGGGACAGGGAGGCTACACCTTC,CASSPDPGQGGYTF
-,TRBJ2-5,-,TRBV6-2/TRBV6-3,TGTGCCAGCAGTTACGCGGGGCTAGAGACCCAGTACTTC,CASSYAGLETQYF
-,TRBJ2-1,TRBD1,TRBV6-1,TGTGCCAGCAGTGTCTCTCCCTCGGGACAGGGTACAATCAATGAGCAGTTCTTC,CASSVSPSGQGTINEQFF
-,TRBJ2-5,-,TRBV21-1,TGTGCCAGCAGCATATGGGGACAGGTTTTTTCGGGTGGGGAGACCCAGTACTTC,CASSIWGQVFSGGETQYF
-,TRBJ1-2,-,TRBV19,TGTGCCAGTAGTACTCCAGGACTTGGCTCCAACTATGGCTACACCTTC,CASSTPGLGSNYGYTF
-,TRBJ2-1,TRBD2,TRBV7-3,TGTGCCAGCAGCCCACGGACTAGCGGTTACAATGAGCAGTTCTTC,CASSPRTSGYNEQFF
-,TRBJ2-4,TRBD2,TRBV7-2,TGTGCCAGCAGCTTAAGATGGATAGCGGGAGGCTCCGCCAAAAACATTCAGTACTTC,CASSLRWIAGGSAKNIQYF
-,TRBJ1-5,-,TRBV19,TGTGCCAGGCCGACAACAGGGCGATATAGCAATCAGCCCCAGCATTTT,CARPTTGRYSNQPQHF
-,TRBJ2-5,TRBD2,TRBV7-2,TGTGCCAGCAGCTTAGGAGGGACTAGCGACTTCAGAGGGGAGACCCAGTACTTC,CASSLGGTSDFRGETQYF
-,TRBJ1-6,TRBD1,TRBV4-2,TGTGCCAGCAGCCAAAACAGGGGTGCGAATTCACCCCTCCACTTT,CASSQNRGANSPLHF
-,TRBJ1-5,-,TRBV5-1,TGCGCCAGCAGTGCGGGACGCAATCAGCCCCAGCATTTT,CASSAGRNQPQHF
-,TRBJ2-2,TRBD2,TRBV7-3,TGTGCCAGCAGCTCCCCTAGGGGAGGGACCACCGGGGAGCTGTTTTTT,CASSSPRGGTTGELFF
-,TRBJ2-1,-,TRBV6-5,TGTGCCAGCACGGCAGGAAACTACAATGAGCAGTTCTTC,CASTAGNYNEQFF
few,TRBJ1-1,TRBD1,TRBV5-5,TGTGCCAGCAGCTATAACAGGGGATTCACTGAAGCTTTCTTT,CASSYNRGFTEAFF
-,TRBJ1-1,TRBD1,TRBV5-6,TGTGCCAGCAGCCTTCAGACAGGGTGGACTGAAGCTTTCTTT,CASSLQTGWTEAFF
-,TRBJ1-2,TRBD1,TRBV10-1,TGCGCCAGCAGTTATACAGGGGGAATCGGCTACACCTTC,CASSYTGGIGYTF
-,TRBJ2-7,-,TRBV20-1,TGCAGTGCTAGTGGGACTGTAAACTACGAGCAGTACTTC,CSASGTVNYEQYF
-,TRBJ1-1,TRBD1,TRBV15,TGTGCCACCAGCAGGTGGGGGGACAGCCCGAACACTGAAGCTTTCTTT,CATSRWGDSPNTEAFF
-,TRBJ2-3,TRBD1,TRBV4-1,TGCGCCAGCAGCCCACCCACCGGGACAGGTAGCACAGATACGCAGTATTTT,CASSPPTGTGSTDTQYF
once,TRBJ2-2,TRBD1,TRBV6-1,TGTGCCAGCAGTGAGTCTTTAATCCGACAGGGGGCCGGGGAGCTGTTTTTT,CASSESLIRQGAGELFF
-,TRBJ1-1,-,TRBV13,TGTGCCAGCAGCTTAGGCGGTAGGAGAGACACTGAAGCTTTCTTT,CASSLGGRRDTEAFF
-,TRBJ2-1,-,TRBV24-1,TGTGCCACCAGTGATTTGTACGGTACAGGGAAGAATGAGCAGTTCTTC,CATSDLYGTGKNEQFF
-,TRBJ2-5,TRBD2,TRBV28,TGTGCCAGCAGTTTTTGGGTTAGCGGGAGGGGGAAAGAGACCCAGTACTTC,CASSFWVSGRGKETQYF
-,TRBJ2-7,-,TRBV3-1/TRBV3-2,TGTGCCAGCAGCCAAGATACATTGAGGACCTACGAGCAGTACTTC,CASSQDTLRTYEQYF
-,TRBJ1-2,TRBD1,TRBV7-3,TGTGCCAGCAGCTTGGATTACAGGGGCGACAACTATGGCTACACCTTC,CASSLDYRGDNYGYTF
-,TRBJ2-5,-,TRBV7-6,TGTGCCAGCAGCGACCGGAGGCGGGGTGGTGAGACCCAGTACTTC,CASSDRRRGGETQYF
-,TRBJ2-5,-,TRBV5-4,TGTGCCAGCAGCTTGCGGGGTCAAGAGACCCAGTACTTC,CASSLRGQETQYF
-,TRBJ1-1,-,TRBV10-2,TGCGCCAGCAGCGCGACAGCGAACACTGAAGCTTTCTTT,CASSATANTEAFF
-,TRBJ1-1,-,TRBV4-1,TGCGCCAGCAGCCAAGATCGGAGCAGGGATGAAGCTTTCTTT,CASSQDRSRDEAFF
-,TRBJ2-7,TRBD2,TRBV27,TGTGCCAGCAGTTTGGGTAGCGGGAGCTCCTACGAGCAGTACTTC,CASSLGSGSSYEQYF
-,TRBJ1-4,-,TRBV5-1,TGCGCCAGCAGCTTGGGGACACTAACTAATGAAAAACTGTTTTTT,CASSLGTLTNEKLFF
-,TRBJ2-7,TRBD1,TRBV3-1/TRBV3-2,TGTGCCAGCAGCCGACAGGGAACCTACGAGCAGTACTTC,CASSRQGTYEQYF
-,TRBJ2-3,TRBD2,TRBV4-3,TGCGCCAGCAGCCAAGATCACCTAGCGGGTGCCCCGGATACGCAGTATTTT,CASSQDHLAGAPDTQYF
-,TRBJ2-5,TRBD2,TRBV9,TGTGCCAGCAGCGGTCTAGCGGGTGGAGGAGAGACCCAGTACTTC,CASSGLAGGGETQYF
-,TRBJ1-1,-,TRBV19,TGTGCCGCTACCCGGGACACTTACACTGAAGCTTTCTTT,CAATRDTYTEAFF
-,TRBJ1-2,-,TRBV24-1,TGTGCCACCAGTGACCCCTCTCGTGACAGGAATGGCTACACCTTC,CATSDPSRDRNGYTF
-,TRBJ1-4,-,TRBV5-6,TGTGCCAGCAGCGCGACCGGGGGGTCTAATGAAAAACTGTTTTTT,CASSATGGSNEKLFF
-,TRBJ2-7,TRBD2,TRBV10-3,TGTGCCATCAGAAAAATAGCGGGGGGGACCACCTACGAGCAGTACTTC,CAIRKIAGGTTYEQYF